This passage covers 23 T cell receptor beta chains from one sample sequenced in a study of CD8 T cells in ankylosing spondylitis. Study-level results: What appeared characteristic of ankylosing spondylitis blood was a TCR beta motif of fewer than ten highly homologous variants.

These receptors lack a known antigen. TCRdb recomputed calls from the 5' RACE reads with MiXCR, one row per CDR3 protein. The data contain around 220,000 distinct CDR3 sequences, approximately 20% of them seen just once; the ten biggest clones take up roughly 43%. The sample was blood, either unsorted or a sorted T cell fraction (not recorded which). The origin of the receptors is a male donor with ankylosing spondylitis.

This clonotype occurred a few times. The chain joins TRBV12-3 or TRBV12-4 to TRBJ1-1, with D tentatively TRBD1 (6 bases). This CDR3 spans 14 amino acids. V was cut by 3 bases and J by 2 bases, with 10 bases left in between. The CDR3 nucleotides are TGTGCCAGCAGTTTTGGGACACCTAACACTGAAGCTTTCTTT. This codes for CASSFGTPNTEAFF.

This clonotype was observed a handful of times. The CDR3 DNA is TGTGCCAACTTACCGACGGTCTCTGGAAACACCATATATTTT. Encoded protein: CANLPTVSGNTIYF. V gene TRBV12-3 or TRBV12-4 combines with J gene TRBJ1-3; D is ambiguous. Trimming left V 10 bases short and J 0 bases short, with 13 bases between. The CDR3 is 14 amino acids.

V is TRBV7-9 and J is TRBJ2-7; weak D call: TRBD1 (6 bases). The V gene lost 5 bases and the J gene lost 5 bases, with 16 bases spanning the gap. The CDR3 is 14 amino acids. CDR1 and CDR2 from the germline V gene are SEHNR and FQNEAQ (reference sequence). This chain's CDR3 is CASSTTTGFNEQYF. The CDR3 DNA is TGTGCCAGCAGCACAACAACAGGGTTCAACGAGCAGTACTTC. Combining the CDR3 with reference TRBV7-9 and TRBJ2-7 gives the whole variable domain DTGVSQNPRHKITKRGQNVTFRCDPISEHNRLYWYRQTLGQGPEFLTYFQNEAQLEKSRLLSDRFSAERPKGSFSTLEIQRTEQGDSAMYLCASSTTTGFNEQYFGPGTRLTVT.

There are many counts of this clonotype. The rearrangement links TRBV28 to TRBJ2-3; D not resolved. The CDR3 runs 15 residues. V was trimmed by 2 bases and J by 2 bases, leaving 11 bases between them. CDR1 is MDHEN, CDR2 SYDVKM, per germline. This CDR3 is CASSLVGSFTDTQYF. In DNA, the CDR3 is TGTGCCAGCAGTTTAGTGGGCAGCTTCACAGATACGCAGTATTTT.

This clonotype was detected only a few times. The chain has TRBV14 and TRBJ2-1; D gene unclear. The ends were cut back, 0 bases at V and 10 bases at J, with 4 bases in the middle. The CDR3 is 11 amino acids. Germline loops: CDR1 SGHDN, CDR2 FVKESK. The CDR3 sequence is CASSQDQEQFF. The CDR3 coding sequence is TGTGCCAGCAGCCAAGATCAGGAGCAGTTCTTC.

The V gene is TRBV24-1, the J gene TRBJ2-5; D is undetermined. Germline V gene data show CDR1 as KGHDR and CDR2 as SFDVKD. The germline V and J ends were trimmed by 5 bases and 1 base, with 19 bases remaining between them. The CDR3 extends over 17 amino acids. The CDR3 spells CATSGAAEGTGQETQYF. CDR3 bases: TGTGCCACCAGTGGTGCCGCGGAAGGCACCGGCCAAGAGACCCAGTACTTC.

This clonotype was found a few times. This rearrangement joins TRBV3-1 to TRBJ2-1, with a tentative D call TRBD2 (6 bases). The CDR3 is made up of 15 amino acids. The ends were cut back, 3 bases at V and 4 bases at J, with 13 bases in the middle. CDR1 is LGHDT and CDR2 is YNNKEL in the germline V gene (reference sequence). This chain's CDR3 is CASSHGPGLYNEQFF. Written as DNA, the CDR3 is TGTGCCAGCAGCCATGGACCGGGACTGTACAATGAGCAGTTCTTC.

J is TRBJ2-2 and V is TRBV7-3; 15 bases fit TRBD2. The CDR3 runs to 19 residues. Losses at the gene ends were 5 bases for V and 3 bases for J; bases not matched to a gene: 10. Germline CDR1 reads SGHTA; CDR2 reads FQGTGA. Here the CDR3 DNA reads TGTGCCAGCAGCCCCTATGGACTAGCGGGGGGGCTGGACACCGGGGAGCTGTTTTTT. Translated: CASSPYGLAGGLDTGELFF.

The rearrangement links TRBV10-2 to TRBJ2-5; D unresolved. CDR1 and CDR2 from the germline V gene are WSHSY and SAAADI. The CDR3 contains 12 residues. Trimming took 1 base from V and 2 from J, leaving 2 bases between them. For the CDR3, the DNA is TGCGCCAGCAGTGAGTTACAAGAGACCCAGTACTTC. Translated: CASSELQETQYF.

The gene calls are TRBV4-3 and TRBJ2-2; D not certain. The CDR3 is made up of 15 amino acids. Germline CDR1 is LGHNA and CDR2 is YSLEER. Trimming removed 0 bases from V and 5 bases from J, with 10 bases in between. CDR3 loop: CASSQDSRDTGELFF. The CDR3 nucleotides read TGCGCCAGCAGCCAAGATTCGAGAGATACCGGGGAGCTGTTTTTT.

In this sample, this clonotype turned up a few times. The V call is TRBV5-1, the J call TRBJ2-2; D remains unclear. Germline CDR1 reads SGHRS; CDR2 reads YFSETQ. V lost 4 bases and J lost 4, with 17 bases in between. The CDR3 sequence is 16 residues long. The CDR3 here is CASSPKLVFGTGELFF. DNA of the CDR3: TGCGCCAGCAGCCCCAAGCTAGTGTTCGGCACCGGGGAGCTGTTTTTT. The full variable domain, in which reference TRBV5-1 and TRBJ2-2 provide the parts outside the CDR3, is KAGVTQTPRYLIKTRGQQVTLSCSPISGHRSVSWYQQTPGQGLQFLFEYFSETQRNKGNFPGRFSGRQFSNSRSEMNVSTLELGDSALYLCASSPKLVFGTGELFFGEGSRLTVL.

This chain joins TRBV7-2 and TRBJ2-3, with 10 bases lining up with TRBD1. Looked up from germline, CDR1 is SGHTA and CDR2 is FQGNSA. V was pared by 0 bases and J by 2 bases, with 5 bases of the junction left unmatched. The CDR3 consists of 17 residues. The CDR3 reads CASSLAWTGGNTDTQYF. The CDR3 bases are TGTGCCAGCAGCTTAGCGTGGACAGGGGGAAACACAGATACGCAGTATTTT.

The rearrangement uses TRBV12-3 or TRBV12-4 and TRBJ1-2; D is ambiguous. The CDR3 totals 13 residues. V lost 6 bases and J 12 bases, leaving 20 bases between the germline ends. The CDR3 DNA is TGTGCCAGCAGATTACACGATAGTTGGGTCAACACCTTC. Translated: CASRLHDSWVNTF.

This chain uses TRBV27 with TRBJ2-1; tentatively, D is TRBD2 (5 bases). Trimming took off 8 bases at V and 7 bases at J, with 18 bases between the two ends. CDR1 is MNHEY and CDR2 is SMNVEV in the germline V gene (reference sequence). The CDR3 has 14 residues. As DNA, the CDR3 is TGTGCCAGCGGTGGACTTCTGGGTTCGAATGAGCAGTTCTTC. Its protein is CASGGLLGSNEQFF.

The chain uses TRBV12-3 or TRBV12-4 and TRBJ2-1; 9 nucleotides agree with TRBD2. The CDR3 extends over 18 amino acids. V gave up 5 bases and J gave up 0 bases; unmatched junction bases: 11. The CDR3 sequence: CASSERVRSGSSYNEQFF. The CDR3 DNA reads TGTGCCAGCAGTGAAAGGGTCCGTAGCGGGAGCTCCTACAATGAGCAGTTCTTC.

The table lists this clonotype with many counts. The V and J genes are TRBV20-1 and TRBJ1-4; 7 nucleotides align to TRBD1. The germline V gene has CDR1 DFQATT and CDR2 SNEGSKA (reference sequence). V trimming: 6 bases; J trimming: 2 bases; junction bases outside the gene matches: 6. This CDR3 is 14 amino acids long. CDR3 nucleotides: TGCAGTGCGGGAACAGGGGTGACTAATGAAAAACTGTTTTTT. Encoded protein: CSAGTGVTNEKLFF.

J is TRBJ2-7 and V is TRBV20-1; D is uncertain. The CDR3 loop spans 15 amino acids. Germline CDR1 reads DFQATT; CDR2 reads SNEGSKA (reference sequence). Deletions cut 1 base from V and 3 bases from J, with 16 bases between. CDR3: CSARGVDNLIYEQYF. CDR3 DNA: TGCAGTGCTAGAGGGGTGGATAATCTGATCTACGAGCAGTACTTC.

This clonotype was observed a handful of times. The chain links TRBV5-8 to TRBJ2-2; TRBD1 is a possible D gene (6 bases). Germline assignment: CDR1 SGHTS and CDR2 YDEGEE. This CDR3 is built from 15 residues. The V gene lost 10 bases and the J gene lost 5 bases, with 21 bases spanning the gap. CDR3 protein: CAGTKPGAVTGELFF. The DNA for the CDR3 is TGTGCCGGAACGAAGCCAGGGGCGGTAACCGGGGAGCTGTTTTTT. The full variable domain, rest sourced from reference TRBV5-8 and TRBJ2-2, is EAGVTQSPTHLIKTRGQQATLRCSPISGHTSVYWYQQALGLGLQFLLWYDEGEERNRGNFPPRFSGRQFPNYSSELNVNALELEDSALYLCAGTKPGAVTGELFFGEGSRLTVL.

This clonotype turned up a few times. The chain is built from TRBV4-3 and TRBJ1-6; 8 bases are shared with TRBD1. CDR1 is LGHNA and CDR2 is YSLEER in the germline V gene. V shed 2 bases and J 9 bases; nucleotides not matched to a gene: 6. This CDR3 comprises 15 residues. This chain's CDR3 is CASSQTTGEPSPLHF. CDR3 coding DNA: TGCGCCAGCAGCCAAACGACAGGGGAACCTTCACCCCTCCACTTT.

Only a few counts were recorded for this clonotype. The V call is TRBV12-3 or TRBV12-4, the J call TRBJ2-3; 8 nucleotides agree with TRBD1. The CDR3 is 16 amino acids. The ends lost 2 bases at V and 4 bases at J; junction bases unmatched: 8. The CDR3: CASSLYWDRRPDTQYF. In DNA form, the CDR3 reads TGTGCCAGCAGTTTATATTGGGACAGGCGCCCAGATACGCAGTATTTT.

This clonotype was observed a few times. The chain employs TRBV3-1 and TRBJ1-2, with D maybe TRBD1 (5 bases). Germline V gene data show CDR1 as LGHDT and CDR2 as YNNKEL (reference sequence). Trimming took off 0 bases at V and 7 bases at J, with 15 bases between the two ends. The length of the CDR3 is 15 residues. CDR3 sequence (DNA): TGTGCCAGCAGCCAAGATGTGGGGGGGTTTTTTGGCTACACCTTC. The encoded protein is CASSQDVGGFFGYTF.

The table lists this clonotype with many counts. The rearrangement uses TRBV7-8 and TRBJ2-7; D gene uncertain. Trimming pared 4 bases from V and 0 bases from J, leaving 7 bases between. Germline CDR1 and CDR2: SGHVS and FQNEAQ. This CDR3 region has 13 residues. CDR3 in DNA: TGTGCCAGCAGCTCGGGTACCTCCTACGAGCAGTACTTC. It yields the protein CASSSGTSYEQYF. The variable domain in full, with the rest retrieved from reference TRBV7-8 and TRBJ2-7, is GAGVSQSPRYKVAKRGQDVALRCDPISGHVSLFWYQQALGQGPEFLTYFQNEAQLDKSGLPSDRFFAERPEGSVSTLKIQRTQQEDSAVYLCASSSGTSYEQYFGPGTRLTVT.

This clonotype was counted ten times or more. This chain uses TRBV12-5 with TRBJ2-5; D remains ambiguous. The CDR3 contains 14 residues. Trimming removed 1 base at V and 3 bases at J, with 9 bases between. CDR1 is LGHNT, CDR2 FRNRAP, per germline. DNA for the CDR3: TGTGCTAGTGGTTTGGACAGAGACGAAGAGACCCAGTACTTC. Its protein product is CASGLDRDEETQYF.